A single sample gave rise to the 30 T cell receptor beta chains below, sequenced in a study of T cells after posttransplantation cyclophosphamide. Methotrexate plus calcineurin inhibitor accompanied controls' myeloablative marrow transplants; sampling was 1 year later. TCRdb's copy holds only in-frame clones and misses some; the assay was immunoSEQ multiplex PCR. The sample yields roughly 17,000 clones, roughly 85% seen once. This sample comprised PBMCs, obtained after allogeneic stem cell transplant with calcineurin inhibitor and methotrexate. All receptors derive from a female patient younger than 35 who received an allogeneic stem cell transplant from an unrelated donor, was CMV-positive, and had acute and chronic GVHD. Some T cells may be provided by the graft donor.

CDR3 amino acids: CASSQTGGGLNQPQHF. The CDR3 bases are TGTGCCAGCAGTCAGACAGGTGGAGGTCTCAATCAGCCCCAGCATTTT. This chain joins TRBV28 and TRBJ1-5; D possibly corresponds to TRBD1 (6 bases). The CDR3 has 16 amino acids. Germline V gives CDR1 MDHEN, CDR2 SYDVKM. Between the trimmed V and J ends, which lost 5 bases and 3 bases, there was a span of 17 bases.

The V call is TRBV30, the J call TRBJ1-5, with D possibly matching TRBD1 (5 bases). The germline V and J ends were trimmed by 1 base and 2 bases, with 6 bases remaining between them. The germline V gene has CDR1 GTSNPN and CDR2 SVGIG (reference sequence). This CDR3 region has 13 residues. The CDR3 nucleotides are TGTGCCTGGAGTGGGGGCCGCAATCAGCCCCAGCATTTT. It encodes CAWSGGRNQPQHF.

This clone was picked up one time. The genes are TRBV25-1 and TRBJ1-5; possibly TRBD1 for D (6 bases). Germline loops: CDR1 MGHDK, CDR2 SYGVNS. V was pared by 5 bases and J by 7 bases, with 12 bases between. This CDR3 comprises 13 residues. The DNA of the CDR3 is TGTGCCAGCAGTCTACAGGGAAACCAGCCCCAGCATTTT. Protein product: CASSLQGNQPQHF.

This clone was seen just once. CDR3 bases: TGTGCCAGCAATCGGGAGAGGTCCTACGAGCAGTACTTC. Its translation: CASNRERSYEQYF. The chain uses TRBV2 and TRBJ2-7; D possibly corresponds to TRBD2 (6 bases). Trimming cost V 7 bases and J 1 base, with 11 bases left between them. The CDR3 extends over 13 amino acids. Germline values: CDR1 SNHLY, CDR2 FYNNEI.

This chain uses TRBV7-2 with TRBJ2-1; 7 bases line up with TRBD2. Germline V gives CDR1 SGHTA, CDR2 FQGNSA. The CDR3 is made up of 13 amino acids. With 6 bases clipped from V and 5 bases from J, the junction kept 4 bases outside the gene matches. CDR3 sequence: CASSLLANNEQFF. As DNA, the CDR3 is TGTGCCAGCAGTCTACTAGCGAACAATGAGCAGTTCTTC.

The J gene is TRBJ2-2, the V gene TRBV7-2, with D maybe TRBD1 (6 bases). The CDR3 is 14 residues long. Germline V gives CDR1 SGHTA, CDR2 FQGNSA. Trimming took off 2 bases at V and 6 bases at J, with 10 bases between the two ends. The CDR3 region has the DNA TGTGCCAGCAGCTTAACAGGGTATCCCGGGGAGCTGTTTTTT. Translating gives CASSLTGYPGELFF.

The gene calls are TRBV2 and TRBJ2-3, with 8 bases fitting TRBD2. Germline values: CDR1 SNHLY, CDR2 FYNNEI. The CDR3 length is 15 residues. V was clipped by 1 base and J by 3 bases; unmatched bases: 3. The CDR3 here is CASSEGASGTDTQYF. The DNA of the CDR3 is TGTGCCAGCAGTGAAGGGGCTAGCGGGACAGATACGCAGTATTTT.

The rearrangement joins TRBV4-2 to TRBJ2-4, with unresolved D. Trimming left V 0 bases short and J 0 bases short, with 6 bases between. The CDR3 is 15 residues long. Germline CDR1 LGHNA, CDR2 YNFKEQ. CDR3 nucleotide sequence: TGTGCCAGCAGCCAAGATAAACTAGCCAAAAACATTCAGTACTTC. Its translation is CASSQDKLAKNIQYF.

The chain combines TRBV5-6 with TRBJ2-3; perhaps TRBD2 as D (5 bases). Trimming shortened V by 1 base and J by 3 bases, and 15 bases separated the two germline ends. From germline, CDR1 is SGHDT and CDR2 YYEEEE. The CDR3 totals 16 residues. The CDR3 nucleotides read TGTGCCAGCAGCTTGAGCGGCGGGCGGGTGACAGATACGCAGTATTTT. Translating gives CASSLSGGRVTDTQYF.

There are a few counts of this clone. The chain has TRBV7-9 and TRBJ1-4, with D possibly TRBD1 on 6 matching bases. CDR1 and CDR2 (germline): SEHNR, FQNEAQ (reference sequence). The V and J ends lost 5 bases and 6 bases respectively, with 16 bases between them. The length of the CDR3 is 15 residues. The CDR3 coding sequence is TGTGCCAGCAGCCGAGCGGACAGAACGGATGAAAAACTGTTTTTT. This translates into CASSRADRTDEKLFF.

The chain employs TRBV27 and TRBJ2-7; 7 positions agree with TRBD1. This CDR3 region has 15 residues. J lost 1 base, V lost 3 bases, and 6 bases had no gene match. CDR1 is MNHEY, CDR2 SMNVEV, per germline (reference sequence). The CDR3 DNA sequence: TGTGCCAGCAGTTTTCGGGACAGCGGATCCTACGAGCAGTACTTC. As protein: CASSFRDSGSYEQYF.

The chain uses TRBV5-6 and TRBJ2-1; 7 bases are a match to TRBD2. The V gene end was trimmed by 3 bases and the J gene end by 3 bases; junction bases not matched to a gene: 6. This CDR3 region has 15 residues. Germline V lookup: CDR1 SGHDT, CDR2 YYEEEE. This CDR3 is CASSSSGIHYNEQFF. The CDR3 DNA follows: TGTGCCAGCAGCTCCAGCGGGATCCACTACAATGAGCAGTTCTTC.

The chain carries TRBV6-5 and TRBJ1-4; 7 bases are shared with TRBD1. Germline V gene sequence: CDR1 MNHEY, CDR2 SVGAGI. V was clipped by 5 bases and J by 5 bases; unmatched bases: 5. The CDR3 runs to 14 residues. As DNA, the CDR3 is TGTGCCAGCAGTAGTAGAGGGGGCAATGAAAAACTGTTTTTT. Translated: CASSSRGGNEKLFF.

V and J are TRBV19 and TRBJ1-1; possibly TRBD1 for D (5 bases). Germline V lookup: CDR1 LNHDA, CDR2 SQIVND (reference sequence). This CDR3 spans 13 amino acids. Between the trimmed V and J ends, which lost 3 bases and 4 bases, there was a span of 9 bases. The CDR3 coding sequence is TGTGCCAGTAGTATCGGGGGAATCACTGAAGCTTTCTTT. Its translation: CASSIGGITEAFF.

V usage is TRBV28 and J usage is TRBJ1-1, with 8 bases fitting TRBD1. This CDR3 spans 16 amino acids. Germline V gives CDR1 MDHEN, CDR2 SYDVKM. V lost 3 bases to trimming and J lost 5 bases; unmatched junction nucleotides: 11. The CDR3 nucleotides read TGTGCCAGCAGTTTCCTACGGCAGGGGGCAAGGACTGAAGCTTTCTTT. Its translation: CASSFLRQGARTEAFF.

The chain joins TRBV19 to TRBJ2-7; D perhaps matches TRBD1 (6 bases). V lost 3 bases and J 0 bases, leaving 12 bases between the germline ends. Germline V gives CDR1 LNHDA, CDR2 SQIVND (reference sequence). CDR3 length: 15 amino acids. The CDR3 region is CASSMNRALSYEQYF. Written as DNA, the CDR3 is TGTGCCAGTAGTATGAACAGGGCACTCTCCTACGAGCAGTACTTC.

By proportion, this clone is medium-sized. The chain joins TRBV2 to TRBJ2-7, with D perhaps matching TRBD1 (5 bases). Trimming took 4 bases from V and 3 from J, leaving 13 bases between them. The CDR3 extends over 14 amino acids. The germline CDR1 and CDR2 sequences are SNHLY and FYNNEI. CDR3 sequence reads: CASSGYTGIYEQYF. CDR3 nucleotides: TGTGCCAGCAGTGGGTACACAGGCATCTACGAGCAGTACTTC.

V is TRBV11-1 and J is TRBJ2-7; tentatively, D is TRBD1 (6 bases). Trimming shortened V by 3 bases and J by 0 bases, and 12 bases separated the two germline ends. This CDR3 is built from 15 residues. Per germline, CDR1 SGHAT and CDR2 FQDESV (reference sequence). The CDR3 DNA sequence: TGTGCCAGCAGCTTTCAGAAGGACAGCTCCTACGAGCAGTACTTC. It encodes CASSFQKDSSYEQYF.

The chain employs TRBV11-2 and TRBJ2-5; a possible D gene is TRBD2 (6 bases). This CDR3 comprises 15 residues. Per the germline V gene, CDR1 is SGHAT and CDR2 is FQNNGV. V lost 1 base, J lost 5 bases, and 14 bases lay in between. The CDR3, as DNA: TGTGCCAGCAGCTTAGGGTTCGCGGGAAGTGAGACCCAGTACTTC. Its translation is CASSLGFAGSETQYF.

The chain joins TRBV10-1 to TRBJ2-7, with TRBD2 identical over 13 bases. V was clipped by 0 bases and J by 1 base; unmatched bases: 0. The CDR3 has 16 residues. Germline values: CDR1 WNHNN, CDR2 SYGVQD (reference sequence). The CDR3 sequence: CASSESGLAGSYEQYF. CDR3 nucleotide sequence: TGCGCCAGCAGTGAGTCGGGACTAGCGGGGTCCTACGAGCAGTACTTC.

The chain has TRBV23-1 and TRBJ2-2; 10 bases match TRBD2. TRBV23-1 is identified as an open reading frame with a role that is uncertain. The junction had 15 bases not matched to a gene; V was cut back by 0 bases and J by 2 bases. This CDR3 is built from 21 residues. CDR3 DNA sequence: TGCGCCAGCAGTCAATCAGAAAAGGGATTCGGACTAGCGGACAACACCGGGGAGCTGTTTTTT. As protein: CASSQSEKGFGLADNTGELFF.

V gene TRBV6-5 combines with J gene TRBJ2-3; TRBD2 is a possible D gene (6 bases). The CDR3 runs 14 residues. Trimming took off 6 bases at V and 2 bases at J, with 12 bases between the two ends. The germline CDR1 and CDR2 sequences are MNHEY and SVGAGI. The CDR3 nucleotides are TGTGCCAGCAGCCGCGGGACCTACACAGATACGCAGTATTTT. Protein sequence: CASSRGTYTDTQYF.

The V and J genes are TRBV21-1 and TRBJ2-7; the table's TRBD1 call for D was not verified on the DNA. TRBV21-1 is a pseudogene locus. This CDR3 has 16 residues. CDR3 DNA sequence: TGTGCCAGCCCCAAAAGAGGGCGACAGGGGGATAGCGAGCAGTACTTC. Its translation: CASPKRGRQGDSEQYF.

The chain joins TRBV5-1 to TRBJ2-5, with D maybe TRBD2 (5 bases). Germline values: CDR1 SGHRS, CDR2 YFSETQ. The CDR3 is made up of 14 amino acids. V gave up 2 bases and J gave up 7 bases, with 15 bases separating them. The CDR3 protein is CASSLSGVGLTQYF. The CDR3 DNA sequence: TGCGCCAGCAGCTTATCCGGGGTTGGTTTGACCCAGTACTTC. Full variable domain (outside the CDR3, taken from reference TRBV5-1 and TRBJ2-5): KAGVTQTPRYLIKTRGQQVTLSCSPISGHRSVSWYQQTPGQGLQFLFEYFSETQRNKGNFPGRFSGRQFSNSRSEMNVSTLELGDSALYLCASSLSGVGLTQYFGPGTRLLVL.

The chain has TRBV19 and TRBJ2-1, with D perhaps matching TRBD2 (6 bases). V lost 5 bases and J lost 7, with 15 bases in between. Germline V lookup: CDR1 LNHDA, CDR2 SQIVND (reference sequence). CDR3 length: 14 amino acids. In DNA form, the CDR3 reads TGTGCCAGTAGTTGGCCGGGAGAGACTAATGAGCAGTTCTTC. Translated, it gives CASSWPGETNEQFF.

The chain has TRBV18 and TRBJ2-1; possibly TRBD2 for D (5 bases). The CDR3 runs to 13 residues. Germline lookup yields CDR1 KGHSH and CDR2 LQKENI. V lost 3 bases and J 9 bases, leaving 12 bases between the germline ends. The DNA of the CDR3 is TGTGCCAGCTCACCGGGCCTCGGGATTGAGCAGTTCTTC. It codes for CASSPGLGIEQFF.

The V gene is TRBV27, the J gene TRBJ2-2, with D tentatively TRBD1 (6 bases). CDR1 and CDR2 from the germline V gene are MNHEY and SMNVEV (reference sequence). The CDR3 runs to 15 residues. Trimming took 0 bases from V and 3 from J, leaving 8 bases between them. Written as DNA, the CDR3 is TGTGCCAGCAGTTTATCCGACAGGCACACCGGGGAGCTGTTTTTT. This codes for CASSLSDRHTGELFF.

This clone was detected a few times. The chain joins TRBV10-3 to TRBJ2-7; 9 bases are a match to TRBD2. The CDR3 totals 13 residues. Germline V gene data show CDR1 as ENHRY and CDR2 as SYGVKD. Trimming removed 7 bases from V and 4 bases from J; junction bases left unmatched: 5. The DNA for the CDR3 is TGTGCCATCACATCGGGACTAGCTTACGAGCAGTACTTC. This translates into CAITSGLAYEQYF.

The sample holds one count of this clone. The CDR3 region has the DNA TGTGCCAGCAGCTTAGATGAGTTCTCGAACACCGGGGAGCTGTTTTTT. Residues: CASSLDEFSNTGELFF. The chain links TRBV11-2 to TRBJ2-2; D is ambiguous. The CDR3 spans 16 residues. Trimming removed 0 bases from V and 0 bases from J, with 8 bases in between. In germline, CDR1 is SGHAT, CDR2 FQNNGV.

The chain has TRBV6-1 and TRBJ2-7, with 7 bases fitting TRBD1. The CDR3 totals 16 residues. The trim removed 2 bases at V and 4 bases at J, leaving 11 bases unmatched. CDR1 MNHNS and CDR2 SASEGT come from the germline V gene. The CDR3 DNA is TGTGCCAGCAGTGAATGGAGAGGGGGCCTTTCTTACGAGCAGTACTTC. Protein sequence: CASSEWRGGLSYEQYF.